Presented here are 16 T cell receptor beta chains from one specimen sequenced in a study of shared clonotypes between healthy human individuals. Repertoires were generated with immunoSEQ multiplex PCR, while TCRdb's copy carries only in-frame clones and drops some. Altogether some 790,000 clones are present, roughly 72% being singletons, with the ten largest covering approximately 2%. The sequenced sample was memory CD4+ T cells sorted from blood. Indicated subset: CD45RA-negative fraction. Receptor source: a woman aged 25 to 45 in good health.

This chain uses TRBV27 with TRBJ2-5; no firm D call. V lost 2 bases and J lost 4, with 11 bases in between. The CDR3 extends over 14 amino acids. Germline-derived CDR1 and CDR2 are MNHEY and SMNVEV (reference sequence). DNA for the CDR3: TGTGCCAGCAGTTTAACGACAACCGTAGAGACCCAGTACTTC. It specifies CASSLTTTVETQYF.

The V gene is TRBV5-1, the J gene TRBJ1-6, with 10 bases lining up with TRBD1. The CDR3 consists of 13 residues. The germline gives CDR1 SGHRS, CDR2 YFSETQ. J was trimmed by 10 bases and V by 5 bases; bases with no gene match: 3. For the CDR3, the DNA is TGCGCCAGCAGATGGACAGGGGGATCACCCCTCCACTTT. It yields the protein CASRWTGGSPLHF. The full variable domain, with the rest looked up from reference TRBV5-1 and TRBJ1-6, is KAGVTQTPRYLIKTRGQQVTLSCSPISGHRSVSWYQQTPGQGLQFLFEYFSETQRNKGNFPGRFSGRQFSNSRSEMNVSTLELGDSALYLCASRWTGGSPLHFGNGTRLTVT.

The gene calls are TRBV7-6 and TRBJ2-1; 8 positions agree with TRBD2. The trim removed 1 base at V and 4 bases at J, leaving 6 bases unmatched. Germline V CDR1 and CDR2: SGHVS, FNYEAQ. This CDR3 has 16 residues. CDR3 nucleotides: TGTGCCAGCAGCTTAGAGGACGCGGGAGGTTACAATGAGCAGTTCTTC. This codes for CASSLEDAGGYNEQFF.

The V call is TRBV7-2, the J call TRBJ1-2, with 10 bases lining up with TRBD1. This CDR3 has 15 amino acids. CDR1 and CDR2 (germline): SGHTA, FQGNSA. J lost 3 bases, V lost 4 bases, and 5 bases had no gene match. CDR3 DNA sequence: TGTGCCAGCAGCTATAGGACAGGGGGTCACTATGGCTACACCTTC. Amino acid sequence: CASSYRTGGHYGYTF.

The chain combines TRBV29-1 with TRBJ1-1, with D maybe TRBD1 (5 bases). V lost 4 bases, J lost 1 base, and 10 bases lay in between. Germline CDR1 and CDR2: SQVTM and ANQGSEA. The CDR3 has 13 residues. CDR3 DNA: TGCAGCGTTGTGGGGGACGGGAACACTGAAGCTTTCTTT. It encodes CSVVGDGNTEAFF.

The V call is TRBV4-1, the J call TRBJ2-1; 11 positions match TRBD2. Germline CDR1 is MGHRA and CDR2 is YSYEKL. Losses at the gene ends were 1 base for V and 2 bases for J; bases not matched to a gene: 10. This CDR3 has 19 residues. The CDR3 nucleotides are TGCGCCAGCAGCCAAGTGGTAAATAGCGGGAGGGCCGCCTACAATGAGCAGTTCTTC. As protein: CASSQVVNSGRAAYNEQFF.

The V call is TRBV6-6, the J call TRBJ1-5; D not certain. Germline CDR1 is MNHNY and CDR2 is SVGAGI (reference sequence). There are 15 residues in the CDR3. The V end lost 6 bases, the J end lost 5 bases, and 17 bases lay between the germline ends. The CDR3 coding sequence is TGTGCCAGCAGACCCCCGGGAGGGAGTGATCAGCCCCAGCATTTT. It translates to CASRPPGGSDQPQHF.

J is TRBJ1-3 and V is TRBV27; D is possibly TRBD1 (6 bases). The V gene lost 0 bases and the J gene lost 0 bases, with 9 bases spanning the gap. CDR3 size: 16 residues. Germline V gene sequence: CDR1 MNHEY, CDR2 SMNVEV (reference sequence). CDR3 amino acids: CASSLSGGYSGNTIYF. The CDR3 DNA follows: TGTGCCAGCAGTTTATCAGGGGGATACTCTGGAAACACCATATATTTT.

A word on this clone: Other DNA variants within this sample encode the same CDR3. This rearrangement joins TRBV18 to TRBJ2-6; D call uncertain. The ends were cut back, 6 bases at V and 0 bases at J, with 15 bases in the middle. The germline V gene has CDR1 KGHSH and CDR2 LQKENI. This CDR3 has 17 residues. This CDR3 is CASSPPRQSSGANVLTF. DNA for the CDR3: TGTGCCAGCTCCCCCCCCAGGCAGAGCTCTGGGGCCAACGTCCTGACTTTC.

This clone turned up a few times. V and J are TRBV5-6 and TRBJ1-2; a weak D match, TRBD1 (5 bases). CDR1 SGHDT and CDR2 YYEEEE come from the germline V gene. The length of the CDR3 is 14 residues. Trimming took 4 bases from V and 3 from J, leaving 13 bases between them. DNA of the CDR3: TGTGCCAGCAGCCCTGCGGGGGGATACTATGGCTACACCTTC. It is translated as CASSPAGGYYGYTF.

Notes on this clone: Other DNA sequences of this sample code for an identical CDR3. This chain connects TRBV5-1 to TRBJ1-4, with a tentative D call TRBD1 (5 bases). The CDR3 covers 14 residues. V lost 4 bases and J lost 7, with 14 bases in between. Germline assignment: CDR1 SGHRS and CDR2 YFSETQ. The CDR3 bases are TGCGCCAGCAGCCCTGGGACGGAAGGTGAAAAACTGTTTTTT. This sequence encodes CASSPGTEGEKLFF.

The V and J genes are TRBV6-6 and TRBJ2-7; D is tentatively TRBD1 or TRBD2 (5 bases each). The CDR3 covers 16 residues. Deletions cut 4 bases from V and 0 bases from J, with 16 bases between. Germline values: CDR1 MNHNY, CDR2 SVGAGI (reference sequence). The CDR3 DNA follows: TGTGCCAGCAGTTCCGTGAGTGGGGGTTACTCCTACGAGCAGTACTTC. This translates into CASSSVSGGYSYEQYF.

The chain joins TRBV6-5 to TRBJ2-3; the D gene is possibly TRBD2 (5 bases). Trimming removed 8 bases from V and 0 bases from J, with 12 bases in between. There are 14 residues in the CDR3. In germline, CDR1 is MNHEY, CDR2 SVGAGI. The CDR3 sequence is CASGIGGSTDTQYF. CDR3 in DNA: TGTGCCAGCGGCATCGGAGGCAGCACAGATACGCAGTATTTT.

The chain recombines TRBV7-9 with TRBJ2-7; TRBD2 aligns across 10 bases. CDR3 length: 16 residues. Per the germline V gene, CDR1 is SEHNR and CDR2 is FQNEAQ (reference sequence). Trimming cost V 4 bases and J 1 base; bases outside gene matches: 7. In DNA, the CDR3 is TGTGCCAGCAGCTCATTAGCGGGAGGACATTCCTACGAGCAGTACTTC. It is translated as CASSSLAGGHSYEQYF.

The V gene is TRBV19, the J gene TRBJ1-5; weak D call: TRBD1 (6 bases). The CDR3 covers 14 residues. Trimming took 5 bases from V and 4 from J, leaving 12 bases between them. Germline loops: CDR1 LNHDA, CDR2 SQIVND (reference sequence). CDR3 protein: CASSPDSLNQPQHF. The CDR3 DNA reads as TGTGCCAGTAGTCCGGACAGCTTAAATCAGCCCCAGCATTTT. The full variable domain, in which reference TRBV19 and TRBJ1-5 provide the parts outside the CDR3, is DGGITQSPKYLFRKEGQNVTLSCEQNLNHDAMYWYRQDPGQGLRLIYYSQIVNDFQKGDIAEGYSVSREKKESFPLTVTSAQKNPTAFYLCASSPDSLNQPQHFGDGTRLSIL.

The chain recombines TRBV11-3 with TRBJ2-3, with D perhaps TRBD2 (5 bases). Germline assignment: CDR1 SGHNT and CDR2 YENEEA. CDR3 length: 16 amino acids. The ends were cut back, 1 base at V and 2 bases at J, with 13 bases in the middle. The CDR3 DNA reads TGTGCCAGCAGCTTAGGTGTAGCGACTACCACAGATACGCAGTATTTT. Translating it yields CASSLGVATTTDTQYF.